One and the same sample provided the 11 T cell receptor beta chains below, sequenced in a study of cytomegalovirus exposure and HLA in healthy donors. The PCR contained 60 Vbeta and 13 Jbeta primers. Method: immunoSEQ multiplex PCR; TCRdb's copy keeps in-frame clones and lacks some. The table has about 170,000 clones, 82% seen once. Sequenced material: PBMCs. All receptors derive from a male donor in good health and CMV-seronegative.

The CDR3 DNA reads as TGTGCCACCTCGCTAGGGACTGTCAATGAGCAGTTCTTC. This sequence encodes CATSLGTVNEQFF. V gene TRBV4-2 combines with J gene TRBJ2-1; maybe TRBD2 (6 bases). V was trimmed by 10 bases and J by 6 bases, leaving 16 bases between them. In germline, CDR1 is LGHNA, CDR2 YNFKEQ. The CDR3 runs to 13 residues.

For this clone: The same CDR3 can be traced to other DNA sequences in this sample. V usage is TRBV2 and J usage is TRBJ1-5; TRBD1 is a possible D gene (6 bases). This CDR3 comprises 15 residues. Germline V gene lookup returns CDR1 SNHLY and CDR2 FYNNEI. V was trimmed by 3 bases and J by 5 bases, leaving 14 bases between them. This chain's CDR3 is CASSEWGPDYQPQHF. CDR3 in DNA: TGTGCCAGCAGTGAGTGGGGGCCCGACTATCAGCCCCAGCATTTT.

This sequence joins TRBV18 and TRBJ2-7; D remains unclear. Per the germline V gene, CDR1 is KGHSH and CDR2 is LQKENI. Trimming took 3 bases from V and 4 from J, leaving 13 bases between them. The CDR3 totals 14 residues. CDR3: CASSPTRSGYEQYF. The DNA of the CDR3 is TGTGCCAGCTCACCGACTCGGAGTGGGTACGAGCAGTACTTC. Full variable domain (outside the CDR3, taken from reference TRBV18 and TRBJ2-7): NAGVMQNPRHLVRRRGQEARLRCSPMKGHSHVYWYRQLPEEGLKFMVYLQKENIIDESGMPKERFSAEFPKEGPSILRIQQVVRGDSAAYFCASSPTRSGYEQYFGPGTRLTVT.

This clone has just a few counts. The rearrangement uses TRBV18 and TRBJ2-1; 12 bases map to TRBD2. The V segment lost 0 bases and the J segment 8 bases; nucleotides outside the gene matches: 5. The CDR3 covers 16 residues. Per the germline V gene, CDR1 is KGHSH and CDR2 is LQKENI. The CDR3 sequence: CASSPPWTSGIDEQFF. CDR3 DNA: TGTGCCAGCTCACCACCGTGGACTAGCGGGATTGATGAGCAGTTCTTC.

DNA of the CDR3: TGTGCCAGCAGTTTATTTAAAGCTAGCGGGGTTAGAAATGAGCAGTTCTTC. Encoded protein: CASSLFKASGVRNEQFF. The rearrangement links TRBV27 to TRBJ2-1; TRBD2 matches 9 bases. This CDR3 contains 17 residues. CDR1 is MNHEY, CDR2 SMNVEV, per germline (reference sequence). Trimming removed 1 base from V and 7 bases from J; junction bases left unmatched: 11.

CDR3 loop: CASRLDRTMNTEAFF. The CDR3 DNA reads as TGTGCCAGCAGACTGGACAGAACCATGAACACTGAAGCTTTCTTT. The chain uses TRBV6-5 and TRBJ1-1; a weak D match, TRBD1 (6 bases). CDR1 and CDR2 (germline): MNHEY, SVGAGI. V lost 6 bases, J lost 0 bases, and 14 bases lay in between. The CDR3 covers 15 residues.

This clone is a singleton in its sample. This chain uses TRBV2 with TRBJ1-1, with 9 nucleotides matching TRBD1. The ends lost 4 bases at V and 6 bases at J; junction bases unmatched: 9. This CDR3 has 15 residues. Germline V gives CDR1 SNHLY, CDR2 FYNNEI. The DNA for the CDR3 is TGTGCCAGCAGTGCGCCGGGACAGGGTGTACCTGAAGCTTTCTTT. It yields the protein CASSAPGQGVPEAFF.

CDR3 protein: CASSLVVGLETQYF. As DNA, the CDR3 is TGTGCCAGCAGCTTGGTGGTGGGCTTAGAGACCCAGTACTTC. The J gene is TRBJ2-5, the V gene TRBV5-6; D unclear. The CDR3 loop spans 14 amino acids. Trimming removed 0 bases at V and 4 bases at J, with 10 bases between. Germline V gene data show CDR1 as SGHDT and CDR2 as YYEEEE.

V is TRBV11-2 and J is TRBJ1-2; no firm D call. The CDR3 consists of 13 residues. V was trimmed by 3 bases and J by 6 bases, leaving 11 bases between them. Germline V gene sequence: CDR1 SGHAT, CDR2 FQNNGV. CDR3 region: CASSLRGQNGYTF. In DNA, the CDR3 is TGTGCCAGCAGCTTGCGCGGCCAAAATGGCTACACCTTC.

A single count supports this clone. The CDR3 nucleotides are TGTGCCAGCAGCTTGGGATCGGGAGTAGGTGAGCAGTACTTC. It encodes CASSLGSGVGEQYF. V is TRBV5-4 and J is TRBJ2-7; possibly TRBD2 for D (6 bases). V lost 0 bases and J 7 bases, leaving 14 bases between the germline ends. The CDR3 covers 14 residues. Germline loops: CDR1 SGHNT, CDR2 YYREEE (reference sequence).

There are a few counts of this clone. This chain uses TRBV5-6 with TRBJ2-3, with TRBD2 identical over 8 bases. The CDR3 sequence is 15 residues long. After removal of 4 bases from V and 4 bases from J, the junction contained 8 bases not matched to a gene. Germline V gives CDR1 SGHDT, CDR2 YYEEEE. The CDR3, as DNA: TGTGCCAGCAGCCTTACGGGGGGGCCCGCAGATACGCAGTATTTT. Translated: CASSLTGGPADTQYF.